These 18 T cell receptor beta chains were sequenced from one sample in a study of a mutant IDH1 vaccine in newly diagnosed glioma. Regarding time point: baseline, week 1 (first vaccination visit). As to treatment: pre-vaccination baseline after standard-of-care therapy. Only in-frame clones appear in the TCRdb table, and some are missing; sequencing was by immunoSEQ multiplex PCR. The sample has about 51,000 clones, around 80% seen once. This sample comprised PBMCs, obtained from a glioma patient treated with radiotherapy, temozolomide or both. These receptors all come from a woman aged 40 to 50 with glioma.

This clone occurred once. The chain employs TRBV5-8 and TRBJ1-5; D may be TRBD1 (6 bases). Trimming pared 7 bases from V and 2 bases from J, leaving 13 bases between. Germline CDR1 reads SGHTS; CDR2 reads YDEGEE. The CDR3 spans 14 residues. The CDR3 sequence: CASDGGQGNQPQHF. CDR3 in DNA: TGTGCCAGCGACGGGGGGCAAGGCAATCAGCCCCAGCATTTT.

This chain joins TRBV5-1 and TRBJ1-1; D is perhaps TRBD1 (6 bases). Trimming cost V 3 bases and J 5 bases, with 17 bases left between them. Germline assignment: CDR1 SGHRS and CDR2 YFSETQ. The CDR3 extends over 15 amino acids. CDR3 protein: CASSWGGAGQTEAFF. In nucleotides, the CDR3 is TGCGCCAGCAGCTGGGGGGGGGCAGGGCAGACTGAAGCTTTCTTT.

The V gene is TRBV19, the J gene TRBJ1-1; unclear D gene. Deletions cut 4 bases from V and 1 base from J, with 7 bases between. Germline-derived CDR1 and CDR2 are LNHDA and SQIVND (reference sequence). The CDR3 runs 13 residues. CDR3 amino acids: CASSTDGNTEAFF. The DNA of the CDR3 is TGTGCCAGTAGTACCGACGGGAACACTGAAGCTTTCTTT. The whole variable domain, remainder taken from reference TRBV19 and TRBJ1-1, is DGGITQSPKYLFRKEGQNVTLSCEQNLNHDAMYWYRQDPGQGLRLIYYSQIVNDFQKGDIAEGYSVSREKKESFPLTVTSAQKNPTAFYLCASSTDGNTEAFFGQGTRLTVV.

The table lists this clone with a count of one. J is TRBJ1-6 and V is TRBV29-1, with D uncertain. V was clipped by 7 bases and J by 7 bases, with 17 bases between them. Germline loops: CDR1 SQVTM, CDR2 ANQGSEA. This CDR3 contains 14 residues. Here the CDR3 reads CSARGATQNSPLHF. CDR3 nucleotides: TGCAGCGCCCGTGGCGCGACCCAAAATTCACCCCTCCACTTT.

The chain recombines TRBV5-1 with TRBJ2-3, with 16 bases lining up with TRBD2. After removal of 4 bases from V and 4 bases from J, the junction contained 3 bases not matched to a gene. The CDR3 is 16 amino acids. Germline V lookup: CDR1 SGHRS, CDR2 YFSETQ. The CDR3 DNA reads TGCGCCAGCAGCCCGGGACTAGCGGGGGGGCCAGATACGCAGTATTTT. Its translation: CASSPGLAGGPDTQYF.

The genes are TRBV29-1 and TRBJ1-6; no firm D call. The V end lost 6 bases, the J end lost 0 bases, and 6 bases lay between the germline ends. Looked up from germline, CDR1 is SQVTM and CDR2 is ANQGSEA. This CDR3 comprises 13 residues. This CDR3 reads CSVGSSYNSPLHF. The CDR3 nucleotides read TGCAGCGTAGGAAGCTCCTATAATTCACCCCTCCACTTT. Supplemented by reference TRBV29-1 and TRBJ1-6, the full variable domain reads SAVISQKPSRDICQRGTSLTIQCQVDSQVTMMFWYRQQPGQSLTLIATANQGSEATYESGFVIDKFPISRPNLTFSTLTVSNMSPEDSSIYLCSVGSSYNSPLHFGNGTRLTVT.

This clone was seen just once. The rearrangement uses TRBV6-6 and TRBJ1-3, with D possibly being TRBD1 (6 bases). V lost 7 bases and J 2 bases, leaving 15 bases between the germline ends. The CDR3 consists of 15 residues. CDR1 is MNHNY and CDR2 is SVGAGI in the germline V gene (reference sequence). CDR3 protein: CASTQGWEAGNTIYF. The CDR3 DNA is TGTGCCAGCACCCAGGGGTGGGAGGCTGGAAACACCATATATTTT.

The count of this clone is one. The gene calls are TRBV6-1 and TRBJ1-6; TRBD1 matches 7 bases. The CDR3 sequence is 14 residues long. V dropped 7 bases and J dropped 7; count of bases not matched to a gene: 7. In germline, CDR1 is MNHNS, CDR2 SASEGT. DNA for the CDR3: TGTGCCAGCATCCAGACAGGGTGGAATTCACCCCTCCACTTT. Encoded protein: CASIQTGWNSPLHF.

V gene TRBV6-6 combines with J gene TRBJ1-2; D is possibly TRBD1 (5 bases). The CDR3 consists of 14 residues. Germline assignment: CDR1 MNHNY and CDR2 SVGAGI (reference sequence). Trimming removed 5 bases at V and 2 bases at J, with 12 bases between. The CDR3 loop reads CASSQPGINYGYTF. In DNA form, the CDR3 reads TGTGCCAGCAGTCAGCCAGGGATAAACTATGGCTACACCTTC.

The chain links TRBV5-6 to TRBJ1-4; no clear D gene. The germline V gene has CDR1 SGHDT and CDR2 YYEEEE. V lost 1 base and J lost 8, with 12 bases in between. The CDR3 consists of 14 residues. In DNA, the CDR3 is TGTGCCAGCAGCTTGCATCCCTTGGGGGAAAAACTGTTTTTT. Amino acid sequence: CASSLHPLGEKLFF.

The CDR3 region has the DNA TGTGCCAGCCTAAGTCTACAAGGGGCCCACGAGCAGTACTTC. Residues: CASLSLQGAHEQYF. The chain carries TRBV5-6 and TRBJ2-7; perhaps TRBD1 as D (5 bases). Germline V gene lookup returns CDR1 SGHDT and CDR2 YYEEEE. This CDR3 comprises 14 residues. The germline V and J ends were trimmed by 7 bases and 5 bases, with 19 bases remaining between them.

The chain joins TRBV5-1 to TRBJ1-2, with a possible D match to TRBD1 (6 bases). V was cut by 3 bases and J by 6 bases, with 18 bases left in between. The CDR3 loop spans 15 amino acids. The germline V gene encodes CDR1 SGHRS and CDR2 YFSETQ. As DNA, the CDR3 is TGCGCCAGCAGCTCAAACGCGGGGGGGCGGGATGGCTACACCTTC. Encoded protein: CASSSNAGGRDGYTF.

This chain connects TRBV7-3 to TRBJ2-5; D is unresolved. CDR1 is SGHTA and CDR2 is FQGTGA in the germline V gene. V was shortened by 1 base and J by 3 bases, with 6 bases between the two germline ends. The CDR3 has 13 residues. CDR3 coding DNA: TGTGCCAGCAGCTTAATCTCTGAAGAGACCCAGTACTTC. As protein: CASSLISEETQYF.

The CDR3 sequence: CASSRWSGTGLSEAFF. CDR3 bases: TGTGCCAGCAGCCGATGGTCCGGGACAGGATTGTCTGAAGCTTTCTTT. The rearrangement links TRBV14 to TRBJ1-1; 8 bases map to TRBD1. CDR3 length equals 16 residues. Looked up from germline, CDR1 is SGHDN and CDR2 is FVKESK. The ends lost 4 bases at V and 6 bases at J; junction bases unmatched: 13.

The CDR3 DNA follows: TGTGCCAGCAGTAAGGTTGGGACAGGGGTCTACGAGCAGTACTTC. This translates into CASSKVGTGVYEQYF. The rearrangement uses TRBV6-1 and TRBJ2-7; 10 bases line up with TRBD1. The ends lost 5 bases at V and 3 bases at J; junction bases unmatched: 7. This CDR3 spans 15 amino acids. CDR1 MNHNS and CDR2 SASEGT come from the germline V gene.

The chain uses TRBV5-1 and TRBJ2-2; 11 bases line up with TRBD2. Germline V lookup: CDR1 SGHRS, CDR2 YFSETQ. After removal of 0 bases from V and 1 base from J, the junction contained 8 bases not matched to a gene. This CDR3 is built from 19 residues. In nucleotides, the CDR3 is TGCGCCAGCAGCTTGGCCTCCCTAGCGGGGGGCATGAACACCGGGGAGCTGTTTTTT. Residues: CASSLASLAGGMNTGELFF.

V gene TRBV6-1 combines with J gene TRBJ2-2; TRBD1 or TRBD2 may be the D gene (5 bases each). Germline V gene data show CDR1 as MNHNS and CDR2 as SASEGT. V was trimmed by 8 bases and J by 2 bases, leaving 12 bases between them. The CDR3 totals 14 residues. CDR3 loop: CASEGHSNTGELFF. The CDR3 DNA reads TGTGCCAGCGAGGGGCATTCAAACACCGGGGAGCTGTTTTTT.

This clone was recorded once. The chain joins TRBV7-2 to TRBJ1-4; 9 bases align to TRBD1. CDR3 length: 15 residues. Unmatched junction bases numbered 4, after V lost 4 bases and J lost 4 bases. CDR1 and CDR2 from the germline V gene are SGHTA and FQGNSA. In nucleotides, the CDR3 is TGTGCCAGCAGCTCTAGGACAGGGGTTAATGAAAAACTGTTTTTT. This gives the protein CASSSRTGVNEKLFF.